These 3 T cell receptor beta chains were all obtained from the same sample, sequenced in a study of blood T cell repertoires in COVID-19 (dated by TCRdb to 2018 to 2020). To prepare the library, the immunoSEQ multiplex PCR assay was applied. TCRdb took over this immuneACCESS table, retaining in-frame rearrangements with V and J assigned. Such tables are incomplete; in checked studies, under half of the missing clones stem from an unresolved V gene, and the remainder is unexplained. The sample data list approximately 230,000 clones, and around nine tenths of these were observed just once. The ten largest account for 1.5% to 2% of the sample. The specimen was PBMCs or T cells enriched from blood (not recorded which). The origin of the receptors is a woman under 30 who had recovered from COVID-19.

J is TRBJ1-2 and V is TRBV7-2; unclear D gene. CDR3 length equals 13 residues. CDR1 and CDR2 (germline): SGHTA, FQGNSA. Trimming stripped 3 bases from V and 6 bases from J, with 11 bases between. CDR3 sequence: CASSLGRTDGYTF. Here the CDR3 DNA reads TGTGCCAGCAGCTTGGGCAGGACTGATGGCTACACCTTC.

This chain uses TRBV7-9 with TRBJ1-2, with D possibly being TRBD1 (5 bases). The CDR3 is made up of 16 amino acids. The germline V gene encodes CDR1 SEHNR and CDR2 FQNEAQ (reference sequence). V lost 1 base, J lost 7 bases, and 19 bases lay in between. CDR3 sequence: CASSLVGGKTPVGYTF. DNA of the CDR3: TGTGCCAGCAGCTTAGTCGGGGGAAAAACCCCCGTTGGCTACACCTTC.

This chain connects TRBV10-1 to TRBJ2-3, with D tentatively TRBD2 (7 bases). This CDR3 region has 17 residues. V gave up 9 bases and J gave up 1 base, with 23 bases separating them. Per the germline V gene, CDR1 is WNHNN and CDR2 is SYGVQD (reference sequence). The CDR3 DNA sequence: TGCGCCAGAAATCCCCCAACGGGGGGCAAGCGCACAGATACGCAGTATTTT. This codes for CARNPPTGGKRTDTQYF.